This is a list of T cell receptor beta chains from one sample in a study of spatial heterogeneity in lung cancer. MiXCR, run by TCRdb on the 5' RACE reads, gives a single entry per CDR3 protein. The data hold around 20,000 distinct CDR3 sequences, with more than 2.5% observed a single time. Here the sequenced sample was lung tumor tissue, taken at surgery. The receptors were gathered from a male donor with early-stage non-small cell lung cancer. Both conserved end residues are trimmed from each CDR3. Fields, in order: CDR3 protein, D gene, clone size, V gene, J gene. A D gene is named only where the DNA matches it firmly. Clone size reads once, few, many, or a class if the clone is expanded.

ASSSGTLTVGNQPQH	-	many	TRBV6-2/TRBV6-3	TRBJ1-5
ASSLLQEDTQY	-	many	TRBV5-1	TRBJ2-3
ASTRLERAVYGYT	-	many	TRBV7-2	TRBJ1-2
ASSLASGSQETQY	TRBD2	many	TRBV5-1	TRBJ2-5
ASSSQGAGEKLF	TRBD1	many	TRBV7-8	TRBJ1-4
ASRTTGGSLYGYT	TRBD1	many	TRBV27	TRBJ1-2
SARDLTGVRNEQF	TRBD1	many	TRBV20-1	TRBJ2-1
ASSPQGPNYGYT	-	many	TRBV11-2	TRBJ1-2
ASSLVAGNYGYT	-	many	TRBV7-9	TRBJ1-2
ASSHGTGPWVQF	-	many	TRBV18	TRBJ2-1
ATSDLKASTTGELF	-	many	TRBV24-1	TRBJ2-2
ASGRIAGERGYEQY	TRBD2	many	TRBV27	TRBJ2-7
ASSPPGGETDTQY	TRBD2	many	TRBV9	TRBJ2-3
ASSPGTSVATEQF	TRBD2	many	TRBV14	TRBJ2-1
ASSSGVSYSNEQF	-	many	TRBV7-9	TRBJ2-1
ASSNAEPETQY	-	many	TRBV5-1	TRBJ2-5
SATGTSNEQF	-	many	TRBV20-1	TRBJ2-1
ASSMQVDSYEQY	-	many	TRBV19	TRBJ2-7
ASSLAVEQF	-	many	TRBV7-6	TRBJ2-1
ASSQDLVGANTGELF	-	many	TRBV3-1	TRBJ2-2
ASSSRGHTNEKLF	-	many	TRBV7-2	TRBJ1-4
ASSYRSTEAF	-	many	TRBV6-2/TRBV6-3	TRBJ1-1
ASSRDTPGLAGEGRWETQY	TRBD2	many	TRBV4-1	TRBJ2-5
ASSVGWGVDTEAF	-	many	TRBV9	TRBJ1-1
SVEMGGQGVLGEQY	TRBD1	many	TRBV29-1	TRBJ2-7
ASSDGTSRGNEQF	-	many	TRBV19	TRBJ2-1
ASSLVLTSNQPQH	-	many	TRBV5-5	TRBJ1-5
ASNTFTEEQY	-	many	TRBV7-2	TRBJ2-7
SAREPTQAEAF	-	many	TRBV20-1	TRBJ1-1
ASSVIQGREQY	-	few	TRBV7-6	TRBJ2-7
ASSLVAGGSYNEQF	TRBD2	many	TRBV11-3	TRBJ2-1
ASSLPENIQY	-	many	TRBV7-9	TRBJ2-4
SVSRRQGDTQY	TRBD1	many	TRBV20-1	TRBJ2-3
ATSDLDRDEQF	TRBD1	many	TRBV24-1	TRBJ2-1
ASSPRQGRYT	TRBD1	many	TRBV7-2	TRBJ1-2
AWSVAGEFSGNTIY	-	many	TRBV30	TRBJ1-3
ASILVAGNTGELF	TRBD2	many	TRBV6-1	TRBJ2-2
ASSSGVWGNEQF	-	many	TRBV5-1	TRBJ2-1